This TCR beta chain was identified during a study of PD-1 blockade in classical Hodgkin lymphoma. Generated by immunoSEQ multiplex PCR, the TCRdb table keeps only in-frame clones and is missing some. The repertoire includes 100,000 or so clones, approximately 90% of them detected once, and roughly 19% sits in the top ten. The time point: cycle 4 day 1 (C4D1), after five to seven weeks of nivolumab. Autologous stem cell transplantation was followed by relapse in every patient, and brentuximab vedotin exposure varied. The CDR3 length is 14 residues. Between the trimmed V and J ends, which lost 4 bases and 3 bases, there was a span of 11 bases. CDR1 is SGHDT and CDR2 is YYEEEE in the germline V gene.

The clonotype originates from a human donor with classical Hodgkin lymphoma. The rearrangement joins TRBV5-6 to TRBJ1-5, with a weak D call TRBD1 (5 bases). The starting material was peripheral blood mononuclear cells (PBMCs), obtained before the fourth cycle of nivolumab. CDR3: CASSLRGVNQPQHF. The CDR3 DNA reads as TGTGCCAGCAGCCTTCGGGGGGTCAATCAGCCCCAGCATTTT.